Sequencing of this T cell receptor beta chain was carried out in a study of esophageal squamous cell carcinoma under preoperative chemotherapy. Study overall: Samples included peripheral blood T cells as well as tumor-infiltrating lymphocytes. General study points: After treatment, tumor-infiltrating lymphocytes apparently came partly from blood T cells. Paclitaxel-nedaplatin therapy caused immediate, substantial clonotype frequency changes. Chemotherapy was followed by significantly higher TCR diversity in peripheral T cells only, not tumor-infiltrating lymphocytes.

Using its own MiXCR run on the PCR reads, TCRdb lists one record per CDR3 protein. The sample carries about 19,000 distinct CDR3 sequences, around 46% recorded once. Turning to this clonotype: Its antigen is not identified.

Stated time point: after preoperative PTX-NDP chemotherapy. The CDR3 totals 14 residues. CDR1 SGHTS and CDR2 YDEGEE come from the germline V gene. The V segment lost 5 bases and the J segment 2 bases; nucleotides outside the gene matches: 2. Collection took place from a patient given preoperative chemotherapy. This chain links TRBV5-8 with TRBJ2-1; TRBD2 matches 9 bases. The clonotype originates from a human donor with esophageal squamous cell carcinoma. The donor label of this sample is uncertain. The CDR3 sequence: CASRIAGAYNEQFF. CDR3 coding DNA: TGTGCCAGCAGAATAGCGGGAGCCTACAATGAGCAGTTCTTC.